Below, 30 T cell receptor beta chains from the same sample are listed, as sequenced in a study of graft-versus-host responses after intestinal transplantation. This table comes from immunoSEQ multiplex PCR, and its TCRdb copy is limited to in-frame clones, with some not included. The table includes approximately 33,000 clones, about 80% detected once. Their antigen targets remain unknown. This specimen consisted of unstimulated CD8+ T cells sorted from spleen or lymph node cells, obtained before intestinal transplant. These receptor sequences come from a human donor who received an intestinal transplant.

The rearrangement uses TRBV6-1 and TRBJ2-7, with a possible D match to TRBD1 (6 bases). The V gene lost 3 bases and the J gene lost 3 bases, with 15 bases spanning the gap. The germline V gene encodes CDR1 MNHNS and CDR2 SASEGT. This CDR3 has 15 amino acids. The CDR3 reads CASSEINRVDYEQYF. As DNA, the CDR3 is TGTGCCAGCAGTGAGATCAACAGGGTCGACTACGAGCAGTACTTC.

V usage is TRBV4-1 and J usage is TRBJ2-7; D is undetermined. Trimming cost V 1 base and J 0 bases, with 7 bases left between them. Per the germline V gene, CDR1 is MGHRA and CDR2 is YSYEKL. The CDR3 extends over 14 amino acids. The CDR3 reads CASSQAQSSYEQYF. CDR3 sequence (DNA): TGCGCCAGCAGCCAAGCACAGAGCTCCTACGAGCAGTACTTC.

This clone has more than one count but fewer than ten. The chain employs TRBV16 and TRBJ1-3; D call uncertain. The V gene's germline CDR1 is KGHSY and CDR2 FQNENV. Trimming cost V 0 bases and J 3 bases, with 12 bases left between them. The CDR3 is made up of 16 amino acids. The CDR3 loop is CASSQSLTMDGNTIYF. The CDR3 DNA sequence: TGTGCCAGCAGCCAATCCTTGACTATGGATGGAAACACCATATATTTT. Full variable domain (remainder filled in from reference TRBV16 and TRBJ1-3): GEEVAQTPKHLVRGEGQKAKLYCAPIKGHSYVFWYQQVLKNEFKFLISFQNENVFDETGMPKERFSAKCLPNSPCSLEIQATKLEDSAVYFCASSQSLTMDGNTIYFGEGSWLTVV.

V and J are TRBV28 and TRBJ1-5; D may be TRBD1 (6 bases). The CDR3 runs to 16 residues. Per germline, CDR1 MDHEN and CDR2 SYDVKM. V shed 5 bases and J shed 0 bases, with 14 bases lying between them. The CDR3 sequence: CASSRRTVYSNQPQHF. The DNA for the CDR3 is TGTGCCAGCAGTCGCCGGACAGTCTATAGCAATCAGCCCCAGCATTTT.

The chain combines TRBV12-5 with TRBJ1-5, with 9 bases lining up with TRBD1. Unmatched junction bases numbered 8, after V lost 5 bases and J lost 0 bases. Germline CDR1 LGHNT, CDR2 FRNRAP. The CDR3 totals 17 residues. As DNA, the CDR3 is TGTGCTAGTGGTCAGGGACAGGGCCGTCGTAGCAATCAGCCCCAGCATTTT. Translated: CASGQGQGRRSNQPQHF.

This clone was detected a few times. The chain carries TRBV2 and TRBJ2-7; tentatively, D is TRBD2 (6 bases). The germline CDR1 and CDR2 sequences are SNHLY and FYNNEI. Trimming pared 1 base from V and 8 bases from J, leaving 15 bases between. This CDR3 comprises 14 residues. The CDR3 loop is CASSEEARTTKQYF. The DNA of the CDR3 is TGTGCCAGCAGTGAAGAGGCTAGGACTACGAAGCAGTACTTC.

The genes are TRBV6-6 and TRBJ1-5; 9 positions match TRBD1. The germline gives CDR1 MNHNY, CDR2 SVGAGI (reference sequence). The CDR3 loop spans 15 amino acids. V shed 4 bases, J shed 3 bases, and the junction held 4 bases outside the gene matches. The CDR3, as DNA: TGTGCCAGCAGTTTTTGGGACAGGGCCAATCAGCCCCAGCATTTT. Encoded protein: CASSFWDRANQPQHF.

The chain is built from TRBV5-6 and TRBJ2-3; D is unclear. V was clipped by 5 bases and J by 0 bases, with 4 bases between them. This CDR3 is built from 12 residues. Germline-derived CDR1 and CDR2 are SGHDT and YYEEEE. The CDR3 nucleotides read TGTGCCAGCAGTATGAGCACAGATACGCAGTATTTT. This translates into CASSMSTDTQYF.

The gene calls are TRBV7-2 and TRBJ2-5, with D maybe TRBD1 (6 bases). Germline CDR1 SGHTA, CDR2 FQGNSA. The ends were cut back, 4 bases at V and 5 bases at J, with 14 bases in the middle. The CDR3 sequence is 14 residues long. The CDR3 DNA reads as TGTGCCAGCAGCTACAGGGAGATCTGGGAGACCCAGTACTTC. Protein product: CASSYREIWETQYF.

This chain links TRBV27 with TRBJ2-5; a possible D gene is TRBD1 (6 bases). V was cut by 7 bases and J by 4 bases, with 19 bases left in between. Germline V gene data show CDR1 as MNHEY and CDR2 as SMNVEV (reference sequence). The length of the CDR3 is 15 residues. CDR3 sequence reads: CASTLGMDSLETQYF. The DNA for the CDR3 is TGTGCCAGCACCCTCGGCATGGACAGTCTAGAGACCCAGTACTTC.

This clone was seen more than once but under ten times. The J gene is TRBJ2-1, the V gene TRBV30; 7 nucleotides line up with TRBD1. This CDR3 region has 12 residues. J lost 5 bases, V lost 4 bases, and 2 bases had no gene match. CDR1 is GTSNPN, CDR2 SVGIG, per germline (reference sequence). For the CDR3, the DNA is TGTGCCTGGAATGACAGGGACAATGAGCAGTTCTTC. Protein product: CAWNDRDNEQFF.

J is TRBJ2-1 and V is TRBV19; 7 bases line up with TRBD2. From germline, CDR1 is LNHDA and CDR2 SQIVND (reference sequence). Unmatched junction bases numbered 7, after V lost 2 bases and J lost 0 bases. The CDR3 covers 17 residues. The CDR3 sequence: CASSILTRESSYNEQFF. The CDR3 DNA is TGTGCCAGTAGTATACTTACGCGGGAGAGCTCCTACAATGAGCAGTTCTTC.

Of note for this clone: Germline is not matched at one junction end, which may reflect a read error. The chain carries TRBV6-1 and TRBJ1-5, with a tentative D call TRBD1 (5 bases). This CDR3 contains 17 residues. Germline V gene sequence: CDR1 MNHNS, CDR2 SASEGT. The CDR3 protein is CAISESKPGKRNQPQHF. CDR3 nucleotides: TGTGCCATCAGTGAGTCGAAGCCAGGGAAGCGCAATCAGCCCCAGCATTTT.

The chain recombines TRBV7-9 with TRBJ2-5; weak D call: TRBD1 (6 bases). This CDR3 region has 18 residues. Germline assignment: CDR1 SEHNR and CDR2 FQNEAQ (reference sequence). V was pared by 3 bases and J by 0 bases, with 20 bases between. CDR3 loop: CASSLGALAQWDQETQYF. The CDR3 bases are TGTGCCAGCAGCTTGGGGGCGCTAGCACAGTGGGACCAAGAGACCCAGTACTTC.

The V and J genes are TRBV2 and TRBJ2-1; 8 nucleotides match TRBD2. The CDR3 covers 15 residues. J was trimmed by 0 bases and V by 5 bases; bases with no gene match: 3. Germline V gene data show CDR1 as SNHLY and CDR2 as FYNNEI. Here the CDR3 reads CASSQRGYSYNEQFF. Written as DNA, the CDR3 is TGTGCCAGCAGTCAGCGGGGGTACTCCTACAATGAGCAGTTCTTC.

The chain employs TRBV28 and TRBJ2-7, with TRBD2 matching 9 bases. CDR3 size: 14 residues. Germline trimming cut 5 bases from V and 5 bases from J; bases unmatched to any gene: 7. CDR1 and CDR2 from the germline V gene are MDHEN and SYDVKM. In DNA, the CDR3 is TGTGCCAGCAGTCCGGGGACTAGCTTCCACGAGCAGTACTTC. This codes for CASSPGTSFHEQYF.

The chain uses TRBV7-9 and TRBJ2-2, with D hard to call. The V end lost 3 bases, the J end lost 7 bases, and 12 bases lay between the germline ends. The CDR3 is made up of 14 amino acids. CDR1 is SEHNR and CDR2 is FQNEAQ in the germline V gene (reference sequence). The CDR3 loop is CASSFPLTGGELFF. The CDR3 DNA reads as TGTGCCAGCAGCTTTCCGCTGACGGGCGGGGAGCTGTTTTTT.

The chain employs TRBV28 and TRBJ2-5; 10 nucleotides agree with TRBD1. After removal of 3 bases from V and 4 bases from J, the junction contained 5 bases not matched to a gene. Per germline, CDR1 MDHEN and CDR2 SYDVKM. The CDR3 consists of 15 residues. The CDR3 loop is CASSFEDRGRETQYF. CDR3 DNA: TGTGCCAGCAGTTTCGAGGACAGGGGGAGAGAGACCCAGTACTTC.

In this sample, this clone turned up a few times. The J gene is TRBJ1-3, the V gene TRBV27, with D possibly being TRBD1 (6 bases). The CDR3 has 14 amino acids. Germline assignment: CDR1 MNHEY and CDR2 SMNVEV (reference sequence). The V gene lost 3 bases and the J gene lost 4 bases, with 10 bases spanning the gap. In DNA form, the CDR3 reads TGTGCCAGCAGTTTTAGGGGGACGGGAAACACCATATATTTT. Translating it yields CASSFRGTGNTIYF.

Here the CDR3 reads CASSLIRDRGVNEQFF. DNA for the CDR3: TGCGCCAGCAGCCTGATCCGGGACAGGGGAGTGAATGAGCAGTTCTTC. The chain employs TRBV4-1 and TRBJ2-1, with 10 bases identical to TRBD1. With V trimmed by 4 bases and J by 7 bases, 10 bases remained unmatched. This CDR3 has 16 amino acids. Germline assignment: CDR1 MGHRA and CDR2 YSYEKL.

J is TRBJ2-7 and V is TRBV6-5; TRBD2 matches 8 bases. Germline V gene data show CDR1 as MNHEY and CDR2 as SVGAGI. J gave up 3 bases and V 0 bases, and 7 bases lay outside the gene matches. This CDR3 has 16 amino acids. CDR3 bases: TGTGCCAGCAGTTACTCCCTTAGCGGGACCAACTACGAGCAGTACTTC. Its protein product is CASSYSLSGTNYEQYF.

The chain carries TRBV6-4 and TRBJ2-1, with TRBD2 matching 8 bases. Looked up from germline, CDR1 is MRHNA and CDR2 is SNTAGT. V shed 2 bases and J 7 bases; nucleotides not matched to a gene: 13. This CDR3 is built from 17 residues. The CDR3, as DNA: TGTGCCAGCAGTGACGAGACTAGCGCGGGAGGATCAAATGAGCAGTTCTTC. Amino acids: CASSDETSAGGSNEQFF.

About this clone: Germline is not matched at one junction end, which may reflect a read error. V gene TRBV19 combines with J gene TRBJ2-7; D may be TRBD2 (5 bases). CDR1 and CDR2 from the germline V gene are LNHDA and SQIVND (reference sequence). The CDR3 consists of 15 residues. CDR3 sequence (DNA): TGTGCCAGTAGCATAGACTTACCGGGGAACTACGAGCAGTACTTC. As protein: CASSIDLPGNYEQYF.

This rearrangement joins TRBV6-1 to TRBJ2-5, with D possibly matching TRBD1 (7 bases). Between the trimmed V and J ends, which lost 1 base and 5 bases, there was a span of 17 bases. The CDR3 consists of 16 residues. Per germline, CDR1 MNHNS and CDR2 SASEGT. The CDR3, as DNA: TGTGCCAGCAGTGAAGTGGAGGGGGCGGGATGGGAGACCCAGTACTTC. Translation gives CASSEVEGAGWETQYF.

The J gene is TRBJ2-1, the V gene TRBV18; the match to TRBD2 covers 7 bases. The CDR3 sequence is 16 residues long. V shed 3 bases, J shed 4 bases, and the junction held 9 bases outside the gene matches. Germline V gene lookup returns CDR1 KGHSH and CDR2 LQKENI. CDR3 nucleotides: TGTGCCAGCTCACCCATTTTGGGGGAGGGATACAATGAGCAGTTCTTC. This encodes CASSPILGEGYNEQFF.

This clone was picked up one time. The rearrangement uses TRBV5-1 and TRBJ2-3; 8 bases map to TRBD2. This CDR3 has 15 amino acids. V gave up 4 bases and J gave up 1 base; unmatched junction bases: 5. Per germline, CDR1 SGHRS and CDR2 YFSETQ. CDR3 DNA: TGCGCCAGCAGCCAATATAGCGGGGGCACAGATACGCAGTATTTT. Amino acid sequence: CASSQYSGGTDTQYF.

In nucleotides, the CDR3 is TGTGCCAGCAGCTTGGTCCCGAGGACAGGGTATGGCTACACCTTC. Its translation: CASSLVPRTGYGYTF. V usage is TRBV5-8 and J usage is TRBJ1-2; the match to TRBD1 covers 8 bases. The germline V gene encodes CDR1 SGHTS and CDR2 YDEGEE. V trimming: 0 bases; J trimming: 5 bases; junction bases outside the gene matches: 6. This CDR3 comprises 15 residues.

The chain recombines TRBV29-1 with TRBJ2-3; 10 bases map to TRBD2. This CDR3 region has 14 residues. Trimming removed 2 bases from V and 3 bases from J; junction bases left unmatched: 2. CDR1 SQVTM and CDR2 ANQGSEA come from the germline V gene. The CDR3 protein is CSVESSGGTDTQYF. In DNA, the CDR3 is TGCAGCGTTGAAAGTAGCGGGGGGACAGATACGCAGTATTTT.

The J gene is TRBJ2-4, the V gene TRBV7-9; a possible D gene is TRBD1 (7 bases). The CDR3 is made up of 14 amino acids. Germline V gene data show CDR1 as SEHNR and CDR2 as FQNEAQ (reference sequence). V was pared by 5 bases and J by 10 bases, with 18 bases between. DNA of the CDR3: TGTGCCAGCAGCCTTGGAGGGACAGCGGAGATTCAGTACTTC. This translates into CASSLGGTAEIQYF.

V gene TRBV7-8 combines with J gene TRBJ2-7, with no clear D. CDR1 is SGHVS, CDR2 FQNEAQ, per germline. V gave up 0 bases and J gave up 0 bases, with 9 bases separating them. This CDR3 is built from 15 residues. CDR3: CASSLAPSNSYEQYF. The DNA for the CDR3 is TGTGCCAGCAGCTTAGCCCCTAGTAACTCCTACGAGCAGTACTTC.